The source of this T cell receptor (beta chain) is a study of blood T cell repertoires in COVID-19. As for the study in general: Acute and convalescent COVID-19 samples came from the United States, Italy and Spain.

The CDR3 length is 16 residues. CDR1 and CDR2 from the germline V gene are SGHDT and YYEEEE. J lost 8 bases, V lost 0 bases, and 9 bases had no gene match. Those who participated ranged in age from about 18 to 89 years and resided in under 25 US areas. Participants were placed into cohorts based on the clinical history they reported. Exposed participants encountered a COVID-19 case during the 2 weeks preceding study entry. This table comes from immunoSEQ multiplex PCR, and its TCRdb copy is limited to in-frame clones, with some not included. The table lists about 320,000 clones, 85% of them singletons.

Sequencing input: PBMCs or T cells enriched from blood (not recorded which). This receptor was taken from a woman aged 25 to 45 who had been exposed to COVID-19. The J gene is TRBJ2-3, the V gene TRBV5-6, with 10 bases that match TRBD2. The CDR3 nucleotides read TGTGCCAGCAGCTTGGCCCCCCCCCTAGCGGGAGTTACGCAGTATTTT. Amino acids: CASSLAPPLAGVTQYF.